The 29 T cell receptor beta chains below come from one sample, sequenced in a study of CD8+ T cells in alopecia areata. Sequencing used cDNA as its template, made by extracting RNA and reverse transcribing it. Clones were read by immunoSEQ multiplex PCR, and TCRdb kept only the in-frame ones, dropping some. The sample lists over 95,000 clones, roughly two fifths occurring once. Sequencing was carried out using CD4+ T cells sorted from blood. These receptors originate from a human donor with alopecia areata.

Comment on this clone: Additional DNA sequences in this sample encode the identical CDR3. The chain links TRBV28 to TRBJ1-5; D perhaps matches TRBD1 (5 bases). Looked up from germline, CDR1 is MDHEN and CDR2 is SYDVKM. The CDR3 length is 15 residues. Trimming removed 1 base at V and 3 bases at J, with 10 bases between. The CDR3 bases are TGTGCCAGCAGTTTATCTGGGGCCTACAATCAGCCCCAGCATTTT. Amino acids: CASSLSGAYNQPQHF.

The chain uses TRBV5-6 and TRBJ2-7; 9 bases line up with TRBD1. The length of the CDR3 is 14 residues. Germline assignment: CDR1 SGHDT and CDR2 YYEEEE. Trimming removed 5 bases from V and 4 bases from J; junction bases left unmatched: 7. CDR3 sequence (DNA): TGTGCCAGCAGATCTCCGGGACAGGGATACGAGCAGTACTTC. It specifies CASRSPGQGYEQYF.

This clone was detected a few times. The rearrangement uses TRBV28 and TRBJ2-3, with TRBD2 matching 7 bases. V lost 5 bases and J lost 3; bases outside the gene matches: 8. The CDR3 contains 15 residues. Germline V CDR1 and CDR2: MDHEN, SYDVKM. The CDR3, as DNA: TGTGCCAGCAGTCCTGCGGGAGATACGACAGATACGCAGTATTTT. Translated, it gives CASSPAGDTTDTQYF.

The table lists this clone with a count of one. The V and J genes are TRBV28 and TRBJ1-2, with 8 bases identical to TRBD1. The CDR3 loop spans 13 amino acids. Germline V lookup: CDR1 MDHEN, CDR2 SYDVKM. After removal of 8 bases from V and 4 bases from J, the junction contained 6 bases not matched to a gene. CDR3 protein: CASRTGMGYGYTF. The DNA for the CDR3 is TGTGCCAGCCGGACAGGGATGGGCTATGGCTACACCTTC.

The rearrangement joins TRBV5-6 to TRBJ2-7; no clear D gene. The ends were cut back, 1 base at V and 2 bases at J, with 16 bases in the middle. The CDR3 has 16 amino acids. Per the germline V gene, CDR1 is SGHDT and CDR2 is YYEEEE. CDR3 in DNA: TGTGCCAGCAGCTTGTTCTCGAGCCTACCGACCTACGAGCAGTACTTC. It is translated as CASSLFSSLPTYEQYF.

The rearrangement joins TRBV7-2 to TRBJ2-7, with 15 nucleotides matching TRBD2. The CDR3 has 17 residues. Germline trimming cut 5 bases from V and 3 bases from J; bases unmatched to any gene: 8. CDR1 is SGHTA and CDR2 is FQGNSA in the germline V gene. The CDR3 DNA sequence: TGTGCCAGCAGCATTAGGACTAGCGGGAGGGCCATCTACGAGCAGTACTTC. It specifies CASSIRTSGRAIYEQYF.

This chain connects TRBV5-1 to TRBJ2-1; D uncertain. The germline CDR1 and CDR2 sequences are SGHRS and YFSETQ. The CDR3 has 14 amino acids. Trimming stripped 1 base from V and 8 bases from J, with 13 bases between. The chain's CDR3 is CASSLLMVPHEQFF. In DNA, the CDR3 is TGCGCCAGCAGCTTGCTAATGGTTCCCCATGAGCAGTTCTTC.

This clone was picked up a small number of times. The chain recombines TRBV30 with TRBJ1-1; maybe TRBD1 (6 bases). CDR3 size: 13 residues. Germline loops: CDR1 GTSNPN, CDR2 SVGIG (reference sequence). V gave up 0 bases and J gave up 5 bases, with 10 bases separating them. Here the CDR3 DNA reads TGTGCCTGGAGTGTAACAGGGCAGACTGAAGCTTTCTTT. Translating it yields CAWSVTGQTEAFF.

V is TRBV28 and J is TRBJ2-3; no definite D call. CDR1 is MDHEN, CDR2 SYDVKM, per germline. CDR3 length equals 14 residues. V was cut by 3 bases and J by 2 bases, with 9 bases left in between. CDR3: CASSLRRITDTQYF. DNA for the CDR3: TGTGCCAGCAGTTTGAGGCGTATCACAGATACGCAGTATTTT.

The rearrangement links TRBV2 to TRBJ1-5, with TRBD1 matching 11 bases. With V trimmed by 5 bases and J by 2 bases, 14 bases remained unmatched. Germline V gives CDR1 SNHLY, CDR2 FYNNEI. CDR3 length: 19 amino acids. CDR3 in amino acids: CASSQPDRGRVSGNQPQHF. The DNA of the CDR3 is TGTGCCAGCAGTCAGCCGGACAGGGGGCGAGTGTCGGGCAATCAGCCCCAGCATTTT.

The V and J genes are TRBV30 and TRBJ2-7, with D perhaps TRBD2 (5 bases). The CDR3 spans 11 residues. V was trimmed by 3 bases and J by 4 bases, leaving 7 bases between them. Germline V gene sequence: CDR1 GTSNPN, CDR2 SVGIG (reference sequence). In DNA form, the CDR3 reads TGTGCCTGGAGCCCGGGGTACGAGCAGTACTTC. It encodes CAWSPGYEQYF.

CDR3 in DNA: TGTGCCTGGAAGGGGGGGCTCTACGAGCAGTACTTC. Translating it yields CAWKGGLYEQYF. The V and J genes are TRBV30 and TRBJ2-7; a possible D gene is TRBD2 (7 bases). Trimming shortened V by 4 bases and J by 3 bases, and 10 bases separated the two germline ends. The germline V gene has CDR1 GTSNPN and CDR2 SVGIG (reference sequence). The CDR3 is made up of 12 amino acids.

In nucleotides, the CDR3 is TGCAGCGTTGATTCGGGGGCAGGGGAGACCCAGTACTTC. This gives the protein CSVDSGAGETQYF. The chain joins TRBV29-1 to TRBJ2-5; D possibly uses TRBD1 or TRBD2 (6 bases each). Trimming took off 3 bases at V and 5 bases at J, with 13 bases between the two ends. Germline values: CDR1 SQVTM, CDR2 ANQGSEA. CDR3 length: 13 residues.

A remark on this clone: The sample contains more than one DNA sequence encoding this CDR3. The rearrangement joins TRBV29-1 to TRBJ1-1; D is ambiguous. The V end was cut by 6 bases, the J end by 1 base, with 9 bases between. The V gene's germline CDR1 is SQVTM and CDR2 ANQGSEA. The CDR3 has 12 residues. For the CDR3, the DNA is TGCAGCGTCGCTAGACAGAACACTGAAGCTTTCTTT. It yields the protein CSVARQNTEAFF.

This clone was counted a few times. The V call is TRBV18, the J call TRBJ2-1; D might be TRBD2 (6 bases). This CDR3 contains 14 residues. Trimming left V 3 bases short and J 8 bases short, with 14 bases between. The V gene's germline CDR1 is KGHSH and CDR2 LQKENI. The CDR3 DNA sequence: TGTGCCAGCTCACCTAGCCCGTTAGCGGATGAGCAGTTCTTC. It codes for CASSPSPLADEQFF.

In this sample, this clone turned up a few times. V gene TRBV5-1 combines with J gene TRBJ1-2; D is unclear. The germline V gene encodes CDR1 SGHRS and CDR2 YFSETQ. Trimming cost V 1 base and J 0 bases, with 10 bases left between them. This CDR3 is 15 amino acids long. CDR3: CASSLLGATNYGYTF. The CDR3 DNA reads as TGCGCCAGCAGCTTGCTGGGAGCGACTAACTATGGCTACACCTTC.

The CDR3 spells CASSPTGTGRFEQYF. CDR3 nucleotides: TGTGCCAGCTCACCAACCGGGACGGGTCGGTTCGAGCAGTACTTC. The V call is TRBV18, the J call TRBJ2-7; D is tentatively TRBD1 or TRBD2 (5 bases each). Germline V gene lookup returns CDR1 KGHSH and CDR2 LQKENI. V was cut by 2 bases and J by 6 bases, with 17 bases left in between. CDR3 length: 15 amino acids.

In this sample, this clone turned up once. The gene calls are TRBV6-1 and TRBJ2-7, with D possibly being TRBD1 (6 bases). V shed 4 bases and J shed 2 bases, with 15 bases lying between them. The germline gives CDR1 MNHNS, CDR2 SASEGT. This CDR3 is 15 amino acids long. CDR3 region: CASSAGVTTAYEQYF. CDR3 nucleotide sequence: TGTGCCAGCAGTGCAGGGGTCACTACAGCCTACGAGCAGTACTTC.

CDR3 bases: TGTGCCAGCAGCTCGTTTGGGGATGAGCAGTTCTTC. It specifies CASSSFGDEQFF. This chain uses TRBV5-4 with TRBJ2-1; D unclear. The V and J ends lost 3 bases and 8 bases respectively, with 9 bases between them. The CDR3 extends over 12 amino acids. Germline CDR1 and CDR2: SGHNT and YYREEE (reference sequence).

V gene TRBV29-1 combines with J gene TRBJ1-2; 11 nucleotides align to TRBD1. V shed 5 bases, J shed 0 bases, and the junction held 8 bases outside the gene matches. The CDR3 is 16 residues long. Germline assignment: CDR1 SQVTM and CDR2 ANQGSEA. Written as DNA, the CDR3 is TGCAGCGTTCCCGGGACAGGGGGACCCTCTAACTATGGCTACACCTTC. This translates into CSVPGTGGPSNYGYTF.

This chain uses TRBV2 with TRBJ2-1, with D possibly being TRBD2 (6 bases). The germline V gene has CDR1 SNHLY and CDR2 FYNNEI. Trimming removed 7 bases from V and 9 bases from J, with 13 bases in between. This CDR3 has 12 residues. The CDR3 spells CASTRLATEQFF. As DNA, the CDR3 is TGTGCCAGCACCCGCCTAGCGACTGAGCAGTTCTTC.

V gene TRBV29-1 combines with J gene TRBJ1-4; a possible D gene is TRBD1 (6 bases). The V gene lost 7 bases and the J gene lost 7 bases, with 19 bases spanning the gap. The CDR3 runs 14 residues. In germline, CDR1 is SQVTM, CDR2 ANQGSEA. CDR3: CSALLLGAGEKLFF. In DNA form, the CDR3 reads TGCAGCGCCCTCTTGTTGGGGGCTGGTGAAAAACTGTTTTTT.

In its sample, this clone was seen a few times. For the CDR3, the DNA is TGTGCCAGCAGCGTATTAGCGGGAAGAGGTGAAGCTTTCTTT. Translating it yields CASSVLAGRGEAFF. The chain combines TRBV9 with TRBJ1-1; no reliable D call. Germline CDR1 reads SGDLS; CDR2 reads YYNGEE. V was cut by 1 base and J by 7 bases, with 14 bases left in between. The CDR3 contains 14 residues.

This clone was counted only a few times. V and J are TRBV10-3 and TRBJ2-3; tentative D call: TRBD2 (5 bases). Trimming removed 3 bases at V and 6 bases at J, with 13 bases between. The CDR3 consists of 14 residues. From germline, CDR1 is ENHRY and CDR2 SYGVKD. This CDR3 is CAISDGRGIDTQYF. CDR3 bases: TGTGCCATCAGTGACGGCCGAGGGATCGATACGCAGTATTTT.

There are a few counts of this clone. The rearrangement links TRBV4-1 to TRBJ2-1; 11 positions agree with TRBD2. CDR1 and CDR2 from the germline V gene are MGHRA and YSYEKL. The CDR3 consists of 15 residues. The V gene end was trimmed by 4 bases and the J gene end by 10 bases; junction bases not matched to a gene: 9. The chain's CDR3 is CASSPLAGGSWEQFF. As DNA, the CDR3 is TGCGCCAGCAGCCCCCTAGCGGGAGGTTCTTGGGAGCAGTTCTTC.

This clone occurred a few times. V usage is TRBV7-9 and J usage is TRBJ1-4; D perhaps matches TRBD1 (5 bases). Trimming stripped 8 bases from V and 8 bases from J, with 18 bases between. The CDR3 is made up of 14 amino acids. Germline CDR1 is SEHNR and CDR2 is FQNEAQ (reference sequence). The DNA for the CDR3 is TGTGCCAGCGACTCCCAGCGGGGCGGGGAAAAACTGTTTTTT. The encoded protein is CASDSQRGGEKLFF.

A few counts support this clone. The chain carries TRBV18 and TRBJ2-5, with TRBD2 matching over 9 bases. The germline V gene has CDR1 KGHSH and CDR2 LQKENI. Trimming removed 4 bases from V and 9 bases from J; junction bases left unmatched: 3. The CDR3 is made up of 12 amino acids. CDR3 coding DNA: TGTGCCAGCTCACTACTAGCGGGTCCCCAGTACTTC. It encodes CASSLLAGPQYF.

V and J are TRBV30 and TRBJ2-2; 8 bases line up with TRBD1. The CDR3 sequence is 22 residues long. The V gene end was trimmed by 0 bases and the J gene end by 0 bases; junction bases not matched to a gene: 21. Per the germline V gene, CDR1 is GTSNPN and CDR2 is SVGIG (reference sequence). Here the CDR3 DNA reads TGTGCCTGGAGTGTATTTGAGGGACGGTTAGGCAGGGGGCTTTCGAACACCGGGGAGCTGTTTTTT. Translating it yields CAWSVFEGRLGRGLSNTGELFF. Variable domain in full (rest from reference TRBV30 and TRBJ2-2): SQTIHQWPATLVQPVGSPLSLECTVEGTSNPNLYWYRQAAGRGLQLLFYSVGIGQISSEVPQNLSASRPQDRQFILSSKKLLLSDSGFYLCAWSVFEGRLGRGLSNTGELFFGEGSRLTVL.

The J gene is TRBJ2-3, the V gene TRBV2; D perhaps matches TRBD2 (5 bases). With 8 bases removed from V and 6 bases from J, the gap between germline ends came to 18 bases. Germline V CDR1 and CDR2: SNHLY, FYNNEI. The CDR3 totals 14 residues. The CDR3 spells CASGGVKRIDTQYF. DNA of the CDR3: TGTGCCAGCGGAGGCGTCAAGAGAATCGATACGCAGTATTTT. The full variable domain, rest sourced from reference TRBV2 and TRBJ2-3, is EPEVTQTPSHQVTQMGQEVILRCVPISNHLYFYWYRQILGQKVEFLVSFYNNEISEKSEIFDDQFSVERPDGSNFTLKIRSTKLEDSAMYFCASGGVKRIDTQYFGPGTRLTVL.